This TCR beta chain derives from a study of T cell responses to AZD1222 COVID-19 vaccine (dated by TCRdb to the early 2020s). Background for the entire study: A total of 230 or so trial participants underwent TCR sequencing, of whom some 210 received two doses of AZD1222 and some 25 received two doses of the MenACWY control vaccine. Trial participants were enrolled into age subgroups of 18-55, 56-69 and 70-plus years, which contained about 160, 30 and 59 TCR-sequenced participants, respectively. What the work shows at the level of the full study, not this receptor alone: In the small 56-69-year group, the increase in depth fell short of significance, most likely because of low power. Reportedly, close to half of the unique spike-specific TCRs recognized epitopes lying outside the regions that are mutated in the B.1.351 and B.1.1.7 variants. A significant rise in spike-specific TCR breadth and depth was observed after two AZD1222 doses relative to day 0 and relative to MenACWY recipients. Participants were mostly white British, with more females than males. The authors suggested clonal diversity may have been underestimated. Because no day 14 peak-response samples were available, repertoires were characterized only after the peak T cell response. Conclusions about previously exposed vaccinees were limited because only six or seven AZD1222 recipients were SARS-CoV-2 seropositive at baseline. CD4 TCRs associated with the vaccine covered the entire spike protein, and the dominant responses were in regions 160-218 and 743-854.

Sample time point, as interpreted from the label and publication: about 28 days (+/-7) after the second vaccine dose. Because spike-specific TCR depth and breadth did not differ between the two schedules, AZD1222 recipients who got a second dose at roughly 4 weeks were pooled with those who got a second dose at roughly 12 weeks. Vaccinee samples came from UK trials COV001 and COV002, including a single-blind randomized controlled phase 2/3 trial of AZD1222 (ChAdOx1 nCoV-19) in healthy adults. Trial participant PBMC samples were collected at day 0 and day 28 after the second dose for TCRbeta chain sequencing. CDR1 and CDR2, per the germline V gene (reference sequence), are SGHNT and YYREEE. From the cysteine up to the phenylalanine, the CDR3 has a length of 19 residues. The only DNA kept is the CDR3, 57 bases in frame from the first base. The junction shows trimming of 3 bases on V and 2 bases on J, and the gene matches do not reach 14 bases of it.

The CDR3 regions of human TCRbeta chains were analyzed by immunosequencing. The authors processed their data as follows. Repertoire TCRs were checked for matches against a reference library of SARS-CoV-2-specific TCRs that had been generated using the MIRA antigen-specificity platform. Breadth meant the fraction of unique TCRs that were SARS-CoV-2-associated, whereas depth meant the fraction of total T cells that were SARS-CoV-2-associated. Each spike-specific TCR was assigned to its reactive spike region and to a CD4 or CD8 class using the MIRA data. Log10-transformed breadth and depth values were compared by one-way ANOVA with Sidak's multiple comparisons tests. The immuneACCESS repertoire file appears here via TCRdb, limited to in-frame rearrangements. These files lack a portion of the clones; in checked studies, under half of the deficit traces to unresolved V genes, and the cause of the others is not known. V and J calls plus clone size are reproduced from that table; the DNA served to infer D and trimming. The sample yields about 34,000 clones; about 80% were counted once. The top ten constitute 3.5% to 5.5% of the sample.

A remark on this clone: It has no known antigen specificity. No base qualities exist here, and no much larger clone lies one base off it.

The V and J genes are TRBV5-4 and TRBJ2-1, with 10 middle bases fitting TRBD1. This material consisted of peripheral blood, taken 28 days after the second AZD1222 dose. The sequence was collected from an adult who received the AZD1222 COVID-19 vaccine. The DNA reads TGTGCCAGCAGCTCCCGGGACAGGGGCCTCTTCTTAACCTACAATGAGCAGTTCTTC. It specifies CASSSRDRGLFLTYNEQFF.